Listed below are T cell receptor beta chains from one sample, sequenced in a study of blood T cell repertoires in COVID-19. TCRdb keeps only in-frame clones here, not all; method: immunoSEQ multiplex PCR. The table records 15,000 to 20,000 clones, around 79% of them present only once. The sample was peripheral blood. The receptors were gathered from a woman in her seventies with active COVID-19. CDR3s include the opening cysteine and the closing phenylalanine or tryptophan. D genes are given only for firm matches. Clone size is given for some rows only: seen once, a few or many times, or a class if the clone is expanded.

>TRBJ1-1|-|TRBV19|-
TGTGCCAGTAGTATTACTAGGAACACTGAAGCTTTCTTT
CASSITRNTEAFF
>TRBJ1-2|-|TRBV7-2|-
TGTGCCAGCAGCTCGGAGGGACGGCGGATGGCCTATGGCTACACCTTC
CASSSEGRRMAYGYTF
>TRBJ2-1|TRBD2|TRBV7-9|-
TGTGCCAGCAGCTTATTGTGGGGGGGTGAGCAGTTCTTC
CASSLLWGGEQFF
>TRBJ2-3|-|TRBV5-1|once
TGCGCCAGCAGGCAACTTTCTAGCACAGATACGCAGTATTTT
CASRQLSSTDTQYF
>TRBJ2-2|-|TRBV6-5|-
TGTGCCAGCAGTCCCTTCGAAGGGGCCGGGGAGCTGTTTTTT
CASSPFEGAGELFF
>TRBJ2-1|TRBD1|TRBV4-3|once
TGCGCCAGCAGCCAAGATAATGACAGGGAGAAAGGCAATGAGCAGTTCTTC
CASSQDNDREKGNEQFF
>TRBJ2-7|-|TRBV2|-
TGTGCCAGCAGCCTTTCCTACGAGCAGTACTTC
CASSLSYEQYF
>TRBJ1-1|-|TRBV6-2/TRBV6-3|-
TGTGCCAGCAGTTTACAGGGTTTTGGCACTGAAGCTTTCTTT
CASSLQGFGTEAFF
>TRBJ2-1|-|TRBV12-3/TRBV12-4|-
TGTGCCACCAGGGGGAGCGGGGATGAGCAGTTCTTC
CATRGSGDEQFF
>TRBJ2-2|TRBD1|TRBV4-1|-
TGCGCCAGCAGCCGGACAGGGGTCACCGGGGAGCTGTTTTTT
CASSRTGVTGELFF
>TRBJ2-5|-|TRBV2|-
TGTGCCAGCAGTGAAGTTGGAGGGAACCAAGAGACCCAGTACTTC
CASSEVGGNQETQYF
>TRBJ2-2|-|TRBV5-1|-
TGCGCCAGCAGCTTGTATGGTACTAGCTCGGCCGGGGAGCTGTTTTTT
CASSLYGTSSAGELFF
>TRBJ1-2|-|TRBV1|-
TGCACCAGCAGCCAAGGACACTCACTAGAAGGCGGCTACACCTTC
CTSSQGHSLEGGYTF
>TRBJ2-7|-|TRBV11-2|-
TGTGCCAGCTCCGTACGGGGCGAGCAGTACTTC
CASSVRGEQYF
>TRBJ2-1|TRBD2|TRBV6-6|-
TGTGCCAGCAGTTCTTGGACTAGCGGGATAGATGAGCAGTTCTTC
CASSSWTSGIDEQFF
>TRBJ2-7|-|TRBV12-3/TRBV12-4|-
TGTGCCAGCAGTTTGGGAGTCCCACCGCAGTACTTC
CASSLGVPPQYF
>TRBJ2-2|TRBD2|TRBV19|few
TGTGCCGCCTCATTAGCGGGAGAGGGGACCGGGGAGCTGTTTTTT
CAASLAGEGTGELFF
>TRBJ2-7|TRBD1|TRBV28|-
TGTGCCAGCATTCGCCCCGGGGCAGGGGGAGCCTACGAGCAGTACTTC
CASIRPGAGGAYEQYF